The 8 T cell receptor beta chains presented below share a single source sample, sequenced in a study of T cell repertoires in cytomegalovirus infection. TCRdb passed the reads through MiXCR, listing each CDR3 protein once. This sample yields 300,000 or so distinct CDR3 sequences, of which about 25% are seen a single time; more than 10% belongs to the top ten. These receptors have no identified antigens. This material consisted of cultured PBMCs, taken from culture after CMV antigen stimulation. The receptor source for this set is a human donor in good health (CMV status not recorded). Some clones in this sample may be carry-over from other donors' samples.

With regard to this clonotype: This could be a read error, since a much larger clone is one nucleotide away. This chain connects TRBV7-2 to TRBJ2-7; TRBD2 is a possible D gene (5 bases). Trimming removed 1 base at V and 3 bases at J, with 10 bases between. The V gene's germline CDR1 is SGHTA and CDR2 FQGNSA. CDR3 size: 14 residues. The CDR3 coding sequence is TGTGCCAGCAGCTTAGGACTACTTGGCTACGAGCAGTACTTC. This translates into CASSLGLLGYEQYF.

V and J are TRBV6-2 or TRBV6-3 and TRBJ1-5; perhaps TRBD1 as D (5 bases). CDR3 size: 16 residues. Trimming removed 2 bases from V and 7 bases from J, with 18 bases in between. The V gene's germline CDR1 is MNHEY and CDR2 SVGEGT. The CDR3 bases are TGTGCCAGCAGTTACGGTCGAGGGGATATTGTGCAGCCCCAGCATTTT. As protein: CASSYGRGDIVQPQHF.

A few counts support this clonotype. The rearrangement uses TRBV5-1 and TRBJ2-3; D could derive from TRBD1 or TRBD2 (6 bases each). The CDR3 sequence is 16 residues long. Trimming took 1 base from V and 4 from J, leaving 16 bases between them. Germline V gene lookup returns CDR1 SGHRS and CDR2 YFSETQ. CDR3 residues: CASSLLAGQAADTQYF. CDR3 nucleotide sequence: TGCGCCAGCAGCTTGTTGGCGGGACAAGCGGCAGATACGCAGTATTTT. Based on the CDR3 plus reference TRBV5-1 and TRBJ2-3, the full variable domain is KAGVTQTPRYLIKTRGQQVTLSCSPISGHRSVSWYQQTPGQGLQFLFEYFSETQRNKGNFPGRFSGRQFSNSRSEMNVSTLELGDSALYLCASSLLAGQAADTQYFGPGTRLTVL.

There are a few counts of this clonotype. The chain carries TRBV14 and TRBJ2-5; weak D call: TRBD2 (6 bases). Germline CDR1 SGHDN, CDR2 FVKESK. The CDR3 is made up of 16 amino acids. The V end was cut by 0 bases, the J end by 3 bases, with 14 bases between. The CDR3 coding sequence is TGTGCCAGCAGCCAAGACTTGCGGGGCCTCAAAGAGACCCAGTACTTC. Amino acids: CASSQDLRGLKETQYF. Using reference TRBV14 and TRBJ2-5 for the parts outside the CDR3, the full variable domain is EAGVTQFPSHSVIEKGQTVTLRCDPISGHDNLYWYRRVMGKEIKFLLHFVKESKQDESGMPNNRFLAERTGGTYSTLKVQPAELEDSGVYFCASSQDLRGLKETQYFGPGTRLLVL.

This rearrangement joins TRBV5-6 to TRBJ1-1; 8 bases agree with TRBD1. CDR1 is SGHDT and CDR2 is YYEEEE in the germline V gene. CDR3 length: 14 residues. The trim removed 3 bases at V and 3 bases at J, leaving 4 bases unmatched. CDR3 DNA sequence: TGTGCCAGCAGCTGGGCGACAGGGGACACTGAAGCTTTCTTT. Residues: CASSWATGDTEAFF. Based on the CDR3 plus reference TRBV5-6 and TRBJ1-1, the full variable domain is DAGVTQSPTHLIKTRGQQVTLRCSPKSGHDTVSWYQQALGQGPQFIFQYYEEEERQRGNFPDRFSGHQFPNYSSELNVNALLLGDSALYLCASSWATGDTEAFFGQGTRLTVV.

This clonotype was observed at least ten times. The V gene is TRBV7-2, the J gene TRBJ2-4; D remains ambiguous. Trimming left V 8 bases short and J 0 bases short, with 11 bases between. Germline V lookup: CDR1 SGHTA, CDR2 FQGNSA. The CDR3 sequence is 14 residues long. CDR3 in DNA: TGTGCCAGCGGTCTGTCATTAGCCAAAAACATTCAGTACTTC. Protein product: CASGLSLAKNIQYF.

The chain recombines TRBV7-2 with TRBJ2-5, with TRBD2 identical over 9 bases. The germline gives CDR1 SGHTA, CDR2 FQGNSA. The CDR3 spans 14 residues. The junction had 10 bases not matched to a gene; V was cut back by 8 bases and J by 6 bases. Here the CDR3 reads CASRGLAMGKTQYF. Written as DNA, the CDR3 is TGTGCCAGCCGAGGACTAGCGATGGGGAAGACCCAGTACTTC. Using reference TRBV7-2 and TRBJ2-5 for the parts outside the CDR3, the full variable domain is GAGVSQSPSNKVTEKGKDVELRCDPISGHTALYWYRQSLGQGLEFLIYFQGNSAPDKSGLPSDRFSAERTGGSVSTLTIQRTQQEDSAVYLCASRGLAMGKTQYFGPGTRLLVL.

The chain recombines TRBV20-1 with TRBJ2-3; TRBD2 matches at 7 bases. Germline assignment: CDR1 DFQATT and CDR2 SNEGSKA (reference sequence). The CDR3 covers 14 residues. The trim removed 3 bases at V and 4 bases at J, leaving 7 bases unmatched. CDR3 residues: CSASSGGRADTQYF. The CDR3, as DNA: TGCAGTGCTAGTTCGGGAGGAAGAGCAGATACGCAGTATTTT.